Shown below are 9 T cell receptor beta chains from a single sample sequenced in a study of radiation and T cells in renal cell carcinoma. Profiling relied on immunoSEQ multiplex PCR, and the TCRdb table lists in-frame clones only, not all of them. The sample carries 100,000 to 150,000 clones, over 75% recorded once. Sample time point: blood 2 weeks post-SBRT. The treatment is: 15 Gy SBRT to primary tumor, nephrectomy 4 weeks later. This specimen was blood, taken from a patient whose treatment included radiotherapy and nephrectomy. All receptors derive from a middle-aged man with renal cell carcinoma.

Only one count was recorded for this clone. The chain employs TRBV11-2 and TRBJ1-1; D remains ambiguous. The germline gives CDR1 SGHAT, CDR2 FQNNGV. CDR3 length: 16 residues. With 0 bases removed from V and 5 bases from J, the gap between germline ends came to 16 bases. Here the CDR3 reads CASSLEDPGVGTEAFF. The CDR3 nucleotides are TGTGCCAGCAGCTTAGAAGATCCTGGTGTGGGAACTGAAGCTTTCTTT.

This sequence joins TRBV27 and TRBJ2-1, with unresolved D. Germline V gene sequence: CDR1 MNHEY, CDR2 SMNVEV (reference sequence). The CDR3 extends over 14 amino acids. Trimming took off 4 bases at V and 7 bases at J, with 14 bases between the two ends. The CDR3 DNA reads TGTGCCAGCAGTTCCCAGGTCAGAGAAAATGAGCAGTTCTTC. Protein sequence: CASSSQVRENEQFF.

The rearrangement links TRBV5-8 to TRBJ2-2; TRBD2 agrees at 9 bases. Germline CDR1 SGHTS, CDR2 YDEGEE. Trimming cost V 4 bases and J 0 bases; bases outside gene matches: 4. The CDR3 has 16 residues. The CDR3 loop reads CASSARLAANTGELFF. The DNA of the CDR3 is TGTGCCAGCAGCGCTCGACTAGCGGCGAACACCGGGGAGCTGTTTTTT. Together with reference TRBV5-8 and TRBJ2-2, the CDR3 gives the full variable domain: EAGVTQSPTHLIKTRGQQATLRCSPISGHTSVYWYQQALGLGLQFLLWYDEGEERNRGNFPPRFSGRQFPNYSSELNVNALELEDSALYLCASSARLAANTGELFFGEGSRLTVL.

The chain links TRBV4-3 to TRBJ2-3; TRBD2 matches at 8 bases. The CDR3 is made up of 17 amino acids. V lost 4 bases to trimming and J lost 4 bases; unmatched junction nucleotides: 13. Germline lookup yields CDR1 LGHNA and CDR2 YSLEER. The CDR3 DNA reads as TGCGCCAGCAGCCCGTATCCCCTGCGGGGGGAATCAGATACGCAGTATTTT. It specifies CASSPYPLRGESDTQYF.

The rearrangement links TRBV2 to TRBJ2-1; TRBD2 is a possible D gene (6 bases). The CDR3 is made up of 13 amino acids. Germline values: CDR1 SNHLY, CDR2 FYNNEI. V was shortened by 7 bases and J by 2 bases, with 9 bases between the two germline ends. As DNA, the CDR3 is TGTGCCAGCAATAGCGGCGCCTACAATGAGCAGTTCTTC. Translated, it gives CASNSGAYNEQFF.

The chain joins TRBV28 to TRBJ2-7; D is possibly TRBD1 (6 bases). V was trimmed by 7 bases and J by 3 bases, leaving 13 bases between them. Germline values: CDR1 MDHEN, CDR2 SYDVKM. This CDR3 comprises 13 residues. The CDR3 DNA sequence: TGTGCCAGCAACCGGGACATGGACTACGAGCAGTACTTC. Protein: CASNRDMDYEQYF.

This clone occurred a few times. The V and J genes are TRBV2 and TRBJ2-2, with TRBD2 matching over 15 bases. V shed 6 bases and J 7 bases; nucleotides not matched to a gene: 3. In germline, CDR1 is SNHLY, CDR2 FYNNEI. The CDR3 covers 15 residues. CDR3: CASRGLAGGIGELFF. Written as DNA, the CDR3 is TGTGCCAGCAGGGGACTAGCGGGAGGAATCGGGGAGCTGTTTTTT.

J is TRBJ2-1 and V is TRBV10-1; 9 nucleotides align to TRBD1. The CDR3 has 13 amino acids. Germline trimming cut 5 bases from V and 7 bases from J; bases unmatched to any gene: 3. Per germline, CDR1 WNHNN and CDR2 SYGVQD (reference sequence). CDR3 residues: CASSPGQGNEQFF. The CDR3 DNA reads TGCGCCAGCAGTCCCGGACAGGGGAATGAGCAGTTCTTC.

V is TRBV29-1 and J is TRBJ2-3; 7 nucleotides agree with TRBD2. CDR1 SQVTM and CDR2 ANQGSEA come from the germline V gene. Unmatched junction bases numbered 9, after V lost 3 bases and J lost 6 bases. The CDR3 extends over 14 amino acids. The CDR3 DNA reads as TGCAGCGTTGATTTCAGCGGGATCGGTGATACGCAGTATTTT. Protein: CSVDFSGIGDTQYF.